This is a list of T cell receptor beta chains from one sample in a study of shared clonotypes between healthy human individuals. Using immunoSEQ multiplex PCR, the repertoire was profiled, and TCRdb retains in-frame clones only, with some absent. Among under 600,000 clones listed, roughly 98% were seen once. Sequenced: naive CD8+ T cells sorted from blood. The receptors originated from a man aged 30 to 39 in good health. Both conserved end residues are part of each CDR3. A D gene is named only where the DNA matches it firmly. A clone size is listed for some rows: how often the clone was seen (once, few, many), or a class if it is expanded.

cdr3_nt	cdr3_aa	j_call	d_call	v_call	clone_size	cdr3_length
TGTGCCAGCAGCGTAGGGACAGGGCTGGTCACAGATACGCAGTATTTT	CASSVGTGLVTDTQYF	TRBJ2-3	TRBD1	TRBV9	-	16
TGTGCCAGCAGCCAAGATTTACCAGGCCCCTCAAGCACTGAAGCTTTCTTT	CASSQDLPGPSSTEAFF	TRBJ1-1	-	TRBV14	once	17
TGTGCCATCAGTGATATAGGGACCGAGCAGTACTTC	CAISDIGTEQYF	TRBJ2-7	-	TRBV10-3	-	12
TGCAGCGTTGAAGTTAAGGGTCTACAGGGGGATAACTACGAGCAGTACTTC	CSVEVKGLQGDNYEQYF	TRBJ2-7	TRBD1	TRBV29-1	-	17
TGCGCCAGCAGCCAAGGGGACAGGGCGGGCACTGAAGCTTTCTTT	CASSQGDRAGTEAFF	TRBJ1-1	TRBD1	TRBV4-1	-	15
TGTGCCAGCAGTTTAGGGCCCTCCCACTACGAGCAGTACTTC	CASSLGPSHYEQYF	TRBJ2-7	-	TRBV27	-	14
TGTGCCAGCAGCGCGGGGACTAGCGGCCAAGAGACCCAGTACTTC	CASSAGTSGQETQYF	TRBJ2-5	TRBD2	TRBV9	-	15
TGCGCCAGCAGCCAAGATCATTACCAGGAGCAGTTCTTC	CASSQDHYQEQFF	TRBJ2-1	-	TRBV4-3	-	13
TGCAGTGCTAGAGGTCCTGAAGCTTTCTTT	CSARGPEAFF	TRBJ1-1	-	TRBV20-1	-	10
TGTGCCAGCAGTTCGACGGAAGACTATGGCTACACCTTC	CASSSTEDYGYTF	TRBJ1-2	-	TRBV6-5	-	13
TGTGCCAGCAGCATCCGACGGGGGACAGGGAAACACTACGAGCAGTACTTC	CASSIRRGTGKHYEQYF	TRBJ2-7	TRBD1	TRBV7-9	-	17
TGTGCCAGCAGCTTACTATTGGGCCCAAACAATGAGCAGTTCTTC	CASSLLLGPNNEQFF	TRBJ2-1	-	TRBV5-4	-	15
TGCGCCAGCAGCCAAGATAGCGGCAGCTACACAGATACGCAGTATTTT	CASSQDSGSYTDTQYF	TRBJ2-3	-	TRBV4-3	-	16
TGTGCCAGCAGCGACACGGGGAATCAGCCCCAGCATTTT	CASSDTGNQPQHF	TRBJ1-5	-	TRBV7-9	-	13
TGTGCCAGCAACACAGGGGGAAATCAGCCCCAGCATTTT	CASNTGGNQPQHF	TRBJ1-5	TRBD1	TRBV6-6	once	13
TGTGCCAGCAGCGTAGAAGGGACAGGGGTCGATGTCAATGAGCAGTTCTTC	CASSVEGTGVDVNEQFF	TRBJ2-1	TRBD1	TRBV9	-	17
TGTGCCATCAAGTGGCGGGAGGATTCGAACACCGGGGAGCTGTTTTTT	CAIKWREDSNTGELFF	TRBJ2-2	TRBD2	TRBV10-3	-	16
TGTGCCAGCAGCGTAGAACACCAGTTGGAGACCCAGTACTTC	CASSVEHQLETQYF	TRBJ2-5	-	TRBV9	-	14
TGTGCCAGCAGCTCAGGACAGGGCAATCAGCCCCAGCATTTT	CASSSGQGNQPQHF	TRBJ1-5	TRBD1	TRBV13	few	14
TGCGCCAGCAGCTCATCCGGGGTAGCAGGCCGTCCCCAGTACTTC	CASSSSGVAGRPQYF	TRBJ2-5	-	TRBV5-1	-	15
TGTGCCAGCATACTAGCGACTAGCACAGATACGCAGTATTTT	CASILATSTDTQYF	TRBJ2-3	TRBD2	TRBV11-2	-	14
TGTGCCAGCAGCCATAGACTAGGGGCAGATACGCAGTATTTT	CASSHRLGADTQYF	TRBJ2-3	-	TRBV7-3	-	14
TGTGCCAGCAGCACGTTGACCGGGGAGCTGTTTTTT	CASSTLTGELFF	TRBJ2-2	-	TRBV7-3	-	12
TGTGCCAGCATCCTCGGCGATGAGCAGTTCTTC	CASILGDEQFF	TRBJ2-1	-	TRBV27	-	11
TGCAGCGTTGAAGATTGGGAGTACGAGCAGTACTTC	CSVEDWEYEQYF	TRBJ2-7	-	TRBV29-1	-	12
TGTGCCAGCAGTTTAACAGGGGGCCCAATCTACGAGCAGTACTTC	CASSLTGGPIYEQYF	TRBJ2-7	TRBD1	TRBV27	once	15
TGTGCCACCAGCAATCGCCCCCTTATAGAGACCCAGTACTTC	CATSNRPLIETQYF	TRBJ2-5	-	TRBV15	-	14
TGTGCCAATACCGGCCTACCCGTGACCTTTACACAGAGAAACACTGAAGCTTTCTTT	CANTGLPVTFTQRNTEAFF	TRBJ1-1	-	TRBV5-8	-	19
TGTGCCAGCAGATCCCAACTAGCGGGAGGAATCCATGAGCAGTTCTTC	CASRSQLAGGIHEQFF	TRBJ2-1	TRBD2	TRBV11-2	-	16
TGTGCCAGCAGCGAGGAGACTCTCGGAGAGCAGTACTTC	CASSEETLGEQYF	TRBJ2-7	-	TRBV21-1	-	13
TGCGCCAGCAGCTTGTATTCGGGCAGGGATCCCTACAATGAGCAGTTCTTC	CASSLYSGRDPYNEQFF	TRBJ2-1	-	TRBV5-1	once	17
TGCGCCAGCAGCTTAAGGACAGGGAATTACGAGCAGTACTTC	CASSLRTGNYEQYF	TRBJ2-7	TRBD1	TRBV5-1	-	14
TGTGCCAGCAGCTTGGGGACAGGCGCCTACAATGAGCAGTTCTTC	CASSLGTGAYNEQFF	TRBJ2-1	TRBD1	TRBV5-5	-	15
TGTGCCAGCAGCTTAGAGAGCTCCTACGAGCAGTACTTC	CASSLESSYEQYF	TRBJ2-7	-	TRBV7-8	-	13
TGTGCCAGCAGCCAGCAGGGCACCGTCAACAATCAGCCCCAGCATTTT	CASSQQGTVNNQPQHF	TRBJ1-5	-	TRBV5-6	-	16
TGTGCCAGCAGCAAGCCGACGGCCTTGCACGAGCAGTACTTC	CASSKPTALHEQYF	TRBJ2-7	-	TRBV21-1	-	14
TGTGCCAGCAGCTTAGGGAGAACCTACGAGCAGTACTTC	CASSLGRTYEQYF	TRBJ2-7	-	TRBV13	-	13
TGTGCCACTGCCATAACCGGGACAGGGGACTACGAGCAGTACTTC	CATAITGTGDYEQYF	TRBJ2-7	TRBD1	TRBV11-2	once	15
TGTGCCTGGAGTCAGACTAGCGGACCCTACGAGCAGTACTTC	CAWSQTSGPYEQYF	TRBJ2-7	TRBD2	TRBV30	once	14